This T cell receptor beta chain was sequenced for a study of human T cells and chemical hapten exposure. CDR1 and CDR2 from the germline V gene are SQVTM and ANQGSEA. CDR3 length: 13 amino acids. V lost 1 base and J 3 bases, leaving 7 bases between the germline ends. Broader study findings: All donors were alopecia patients, so their immunity may differ from that of healthy people. Expanded TCR counts at PT1 went up together with patch test score, a positive correlation. Once DPC sensitization occurred, TCRs above 1 in 1000 frequency showed no change.

One entry per CDR3 protein, called by TCRdb with MiXCR from the RACE reads. The table lists roughly 360,000 distinct CDR3 sequences, about 4.4% of them singletons. This clonotype turned up a few times. Its specificity is not known. The sample's time point: patch test 1, 2 weeks after DPC sensitization. Regarding treatment: therapeutic diphenylcyclopropenone sensitization with weekly scalp DPC. Unfractionated whole blood yielded total RNA. V gene TRBV29-1 combines with J gene TRBJ2-4; D is uncertain. This clonotype was obtained from a woman aged 45-65 years with alopecia areata. Some clones in this sample may be carry-over from other donors' samples. The sequences come from whole blood, collected in connection with sensitization to the hapten diphenylcyclopropenone (DPC). The CDR3 region has the DNA TGCAGCGTTGAAGGTTTCGGCAAAAACATTCAGTACTTC. Encoded protein: CSVEGFGKNIQYF.